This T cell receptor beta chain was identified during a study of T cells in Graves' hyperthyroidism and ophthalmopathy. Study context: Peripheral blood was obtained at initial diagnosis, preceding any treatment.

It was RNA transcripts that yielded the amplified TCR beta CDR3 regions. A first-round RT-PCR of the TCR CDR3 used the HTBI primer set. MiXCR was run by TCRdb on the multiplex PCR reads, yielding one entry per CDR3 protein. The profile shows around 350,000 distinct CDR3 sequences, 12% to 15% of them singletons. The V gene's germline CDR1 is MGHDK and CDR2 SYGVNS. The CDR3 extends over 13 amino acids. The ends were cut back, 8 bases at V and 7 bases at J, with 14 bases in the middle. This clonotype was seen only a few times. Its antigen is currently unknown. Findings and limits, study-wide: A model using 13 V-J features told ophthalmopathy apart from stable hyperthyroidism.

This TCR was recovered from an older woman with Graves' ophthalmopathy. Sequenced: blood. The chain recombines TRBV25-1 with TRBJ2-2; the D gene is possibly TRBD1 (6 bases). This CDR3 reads CASPGHPGGELFF. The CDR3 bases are TGTGCCAGCCCGGGACATCCGGGCGGGGAGCTGTTTTTT.